The clone carrying this T cell receptor beta chain was counted only a few times. The target antigen is unknown. This specimen belongs to a study of blood T cells in healthy people across ages. Through a sample-barcoded 5' primer and a J-beta primer mix, a second PCR was run for 7 to 11 cycles. One entry per CDR3 protein, called by TCRdb with MiXCR from the 5' RACE reads. The sample holds roughly 830,000 distinct CDR3 sequences, around 62% seen once. Each donor's blood draw was roughly 10 milliliters of peripheral blood. CDR3 length: 15 residues. From germline, CDR1 is MNHEY and CDR2 SVGEGT. With 6 bases clipped from V and 6 bases from J, the junction kept 13 bases outside the gene matches. General study results and limits: Diversity figures derived from one million T cells were judged to underestimate the true value. Both higher diversity and more naive CD4+ cells marked long-lived donors when set against aged donors.

This sequence originates from a man younger than 45 in good health. The chain combines TRBV6-2 or TRBV6-3 with TRBJ1-2; TRBD1 matches at 7 bases. The sequenced material came from blood. Here the CDR3 reads CASSLTRQGLNGYTF. CDR3 coding DNA: TGTGCCAGCAGCTTGACCCGACAGGGCCTAAATGGCTACACCTTC.